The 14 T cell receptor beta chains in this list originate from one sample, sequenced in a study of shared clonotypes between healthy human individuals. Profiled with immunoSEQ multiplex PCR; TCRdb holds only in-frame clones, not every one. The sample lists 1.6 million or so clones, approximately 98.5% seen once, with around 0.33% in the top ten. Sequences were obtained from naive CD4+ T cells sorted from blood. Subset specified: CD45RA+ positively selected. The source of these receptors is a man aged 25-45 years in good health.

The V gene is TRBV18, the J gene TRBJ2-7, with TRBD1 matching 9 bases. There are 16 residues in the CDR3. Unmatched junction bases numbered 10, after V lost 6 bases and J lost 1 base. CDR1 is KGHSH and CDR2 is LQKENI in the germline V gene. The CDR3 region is CASSLGPGQGSYEQYF. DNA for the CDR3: TGTGCCAGCTCTCTGGGGCCGGGACAGGGTTCCTACGAGCAGTACTTC.

This chain's CDR3 is CAWSTRGINSNQPQHF. CDR3 nucleotides: TGTGCCTGGAGCACCAGGGGAATAAATAGCAATCAGCCCCAGCATTTT. The chain recombines TRBV30 with TRBJ1-5, with D perhaps matching TRBD1 (6 bases). V shed 3 bases and J shed 0 bases, with 15 bases lying between them. This CDR3 has 16 amino acids. The germline V gene encodes CDR1 GTSNPN and CDR2 SVGIG (reference sequence).

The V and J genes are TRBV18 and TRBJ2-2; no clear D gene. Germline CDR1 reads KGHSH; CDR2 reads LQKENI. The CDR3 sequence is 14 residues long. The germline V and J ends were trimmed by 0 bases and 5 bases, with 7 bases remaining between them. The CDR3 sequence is CASSPPGWTGELFF. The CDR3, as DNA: TGTGCCAGCTCACCACCCGGGTGGACCGGGGAGCTGTTTTTT.

CDR3: CASSFIAGPGTGELFF. Written as DNA, the CDR3 is TGTGCCAGCAGCTTCATAGCGGGCCCGGGCACCGGGGAGCTGTTTTTT. The chain is built from TRBV7-6 and TRBJ2-2, with 7 bases matching TRBD2. Trimming took 3 bases from V and 4 from J; bases not matched to a gene: 8. CDR1 and CDR2 (germline): SGHVS, FNYEAQ. The CDR3 is 16 amino acids.

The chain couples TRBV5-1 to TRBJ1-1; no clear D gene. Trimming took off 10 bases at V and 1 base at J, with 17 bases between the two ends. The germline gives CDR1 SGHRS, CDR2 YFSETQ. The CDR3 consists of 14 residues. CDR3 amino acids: CAVLSGLTNTEAFF. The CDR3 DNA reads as TGCGCCGTTCTCAGCGGGCTGACGAACACTGAAGCTTTCTTT.

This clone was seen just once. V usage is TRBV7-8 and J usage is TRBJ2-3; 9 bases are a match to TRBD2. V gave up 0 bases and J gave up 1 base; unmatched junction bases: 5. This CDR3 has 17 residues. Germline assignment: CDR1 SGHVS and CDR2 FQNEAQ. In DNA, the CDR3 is TGTGCCAGCAGCTTAGCGCTCGGCGGGAGGGGCACAGATACGCAGTATTTT. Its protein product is CASSLALGGRGTDTQYF.

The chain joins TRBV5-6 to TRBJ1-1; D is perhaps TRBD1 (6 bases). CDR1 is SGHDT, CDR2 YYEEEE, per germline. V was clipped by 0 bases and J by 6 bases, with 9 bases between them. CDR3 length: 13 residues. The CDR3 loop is CASSLAGASEAFF. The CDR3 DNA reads TGTGCCAGCAGCTTGGCGGGGGCTTCTGAAGCTTTCTTT.

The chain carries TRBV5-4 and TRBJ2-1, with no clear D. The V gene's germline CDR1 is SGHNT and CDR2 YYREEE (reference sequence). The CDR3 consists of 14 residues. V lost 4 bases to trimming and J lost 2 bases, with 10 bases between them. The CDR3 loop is CASSRITAYNEQFF. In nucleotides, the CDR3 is TGTGCCAGCAGCCGTATTACCGCCTACAATGAGCAGTTCTTC.

The CDR3 spells CASQSPVGREATDTQYF. For the CDR3, the DNA is TGTGCCAGCCAGAGTCCTGTCGGCAGGGAAGCCACAGATACGCAGTATTTT. The chain has TRBV10-3 and TRBJ2-3; D possibly corresponds to TRBD1 (5 bases). There are 17 residues in the CDR3. V was shortened by 10 bases and J by 2 bases, with 25 bases between the two germline ends. In germline, CDR1 is ENHRY, CDR2 SYGVKD.

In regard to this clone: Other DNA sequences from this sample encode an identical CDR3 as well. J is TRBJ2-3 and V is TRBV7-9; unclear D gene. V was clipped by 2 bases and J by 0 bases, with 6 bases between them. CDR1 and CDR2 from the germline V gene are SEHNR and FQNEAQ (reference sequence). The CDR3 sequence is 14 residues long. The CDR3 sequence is CASSLRASTDTQYF. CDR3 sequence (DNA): TGTGCCAGCAGCTTACGGGCAAGCACAGATACGCAGTATTTT.

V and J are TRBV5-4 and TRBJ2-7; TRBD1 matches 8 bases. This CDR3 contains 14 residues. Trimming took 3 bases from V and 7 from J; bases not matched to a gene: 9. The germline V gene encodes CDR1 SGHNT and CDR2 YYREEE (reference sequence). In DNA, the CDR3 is TGTGCCAGCAGCTCGGTGGACAGGGCCCCTGAGCAGTACTTC. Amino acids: CASSSVDRAPEQYF. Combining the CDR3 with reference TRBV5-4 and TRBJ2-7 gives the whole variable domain ETGVTQSPTHLIKTRGQQVTLRCSSQSGHNTVSWYQQALGQGPQFIFQYYREEENGRGNFPPRFSGLQFPNYSSELNVNALELDDSALYLCASSSVDRAPEQYFGPGTRLTVT.

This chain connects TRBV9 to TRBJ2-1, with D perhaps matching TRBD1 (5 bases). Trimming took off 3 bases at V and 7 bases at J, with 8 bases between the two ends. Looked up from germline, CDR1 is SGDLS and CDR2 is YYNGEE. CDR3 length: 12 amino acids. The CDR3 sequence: CASSATVNEQFF. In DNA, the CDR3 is TGTGCCAGCAGCGCGACAGTTAATGAGCAGTTCTTC.

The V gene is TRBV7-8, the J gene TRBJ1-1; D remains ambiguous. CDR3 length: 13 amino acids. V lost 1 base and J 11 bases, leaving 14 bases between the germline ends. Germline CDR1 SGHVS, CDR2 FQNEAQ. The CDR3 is CASSLESRTGAFF. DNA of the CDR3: TGTGCCAGCAGCTTAGAAAGCCGGACGGGGGCTTTCTTT.

The CDR3 here is CASSQGFRANTDTQYF. CDR3 bases: TGTGCCAGCAGCCAAGGGTTCCGTGCTAACACAGATACGCAGTATTTT. This chain uses TRBV14 with TRBJ2-3; D not certain. Trimming left V 1 base short and J 2 bases short, with 13 bases between. Germline V gene sequence: CDR1 SGHDN, CDR2 FVKESK. The CDR3 has 16 residues.